The rows below give T cell receptor beta chains drawn from one sample of a study of graft-versus-host responses after intestinal transplantation. Assay: immunoSEQ multiplex PCR; the TCRdb copy retains only in-frame clones and omits some. The table includes about 20,000 clones, roughly nine tenths detected once. The sample was bone marrow, taken around 130 days after transplant. Receptor source: a human patient who received an intestinal transplant, so some T cells may come from the graft donor. CDR3s include the opening cysteine and the closing phenylalanine or tryptophan. A D gene is named only where the DNA matches it firmly. Some rows have no size entry. The others give once, few or many, or a class for an expanded clone.

clone_size,d_call,j_call,v_call,cdr3_nt,cdr3_aa
-,-,TRBJ2-5,TRBV5-1,TGCGCCAGCAGCCCGGGCAGGGTCCAAGAGACCCAGTACTTC,CASSPGRVQETQYF
-,-,TRBJ1-1,TRBV5-8,TGTGCCAGCAGTCCTGAACGGGGGGGCGCCCGGTCCGAAGCTTTCTTT,CASSPERGGARSEAFF
-,-,TRBJ2-7,TRBV27,TGTGCCAGCAGTTTCTCAGGGGACTACGAGCAGTACTTC,CASSFSGDYEQYF
-,TRBD2,TRBJ2-3,TRBV30,TGTGCCTGGAGTCGGGAGGGCCCGGCAGATACGCAGTATTTT,CAWSREGPADTQYF
-,TRBD2,TRBJ2-1,TRBV18,TGTGCCAGCTCACCTCGGACTAGCGGGACCTACAATGAGCAGTTCTTC,CASSPRTSGTYNEQFF
-,-,TRBJ2-7,TRBV2,TGTGCCAGCAGAGGGGACGGATCCTACGAGCAGTACTTC,CASRGDGSYEQYF
few,-,TRBJ2-7,TRBV13,TGTGCCAGCAGCTTAGGATCAGGGGTGTACGAGCAGTACTTC,CASSLGSGVYEQYF
few,TRBD1,TRBJ1-2,TRBV14,TGTGCCAGCAGCCAACGCACAGGGGCAGGCTATGGCTACACCTTC,CASSQRTGAGYGYTF
-,-,TRBJ1-2,TRBV19,TGTGCCAGTAGTATGGCGCCGCTATTCTATGGCTACACCTTC,CASSMAPLFYGYTF
-,TRBD1,TRBJ1-5,TRBV6-6,TGTGCCAGCAGTGCACAGGGGTTACGGCAGCCCCAGCATTTT,CASSAQGLRQPQHF
-,-,TRBJ1-1,TRBV11-2,TGTGCCAGCAGCCACCGGGACACAACTGAAGCTTTCTTT,CASSHRDTTEAFF
-,TRBD2,TRBJ2-1,TRBV6-1,TGTGCCAGCAGCGCCAGTAGCGGGAGAGGGGGCGGGCAGTTCTTC,CASSASSGRGGGQFF
-,-,TRBJ1-2,TRBV7-9,TGTGCCAGCATGGGGGGCGTGAGCCATGGCTACACCTTC,CASMGGVSHGYTF
few,TRBD1,TRBJ1-1,TRBV11-2,TGTGCCAGCAGCTTAGACAGGGGGACAACTGAAGCTTTCTTT,CASSLDRGTTEAFF
-,-,TRBJ1-2,TRBV19,TGTGCCAGTAGTATTCCTTCGCGAATGTTAGGAGGAGGCTACACCTTC,CASSIPSRMLGGGYTF
-,-,TRBJ1-2,TRBV19,TGTGCCAGTAGTATACCACCGGATGGCTACACCTTC,CASSIPPDGYTF
-,TRBD1,TRBJ1-3,TRBV19,TGTGCCAGTACCGCGACAGGGAGCTCTGGAAACACCATATATTTT,CASTATGSSGNTIYF
-,TRBD1,TRBJ2-5,TRBV10-3,TGTGCCACAAGGACAGGGGCTAATCAAGAGACCCAGTACTTC,CATRTGANQETQYF
few,-,TRBJ1-5,TRBV30,TGTGCCTGGATGTCCGGGACGGCAGGGCCCCAGCATTTT,CAWMSGTAGPQHF
-,TRBD2,TRBJ2-7,TRBV9,TGTGCCAGCAGCGTAGAGGGCGGGAGCTCCTACGAGCAGTACTTC,CASSVEGGSSYEQYF
few,-,TRBJ2-2,TRBV5-4,TGTGCCAGCAGCATCCTTTCTCGTGGCCTTACCGGGGAGCTGTTTTTT,CASSILSRGLTGELFF
-,TRBD2,TRBJ2-5,TRBV6-4,TGTGCCAGCAGTGTGACTAGCGGGGCCCAAGAGACCCAGTACTTC,CASSVTSGAQETQYF
-,TRBD2,TRBJ2-5,TRBV5-1,TGCGCCAGCAGCTTGGGCGGGAGAGGGGAGACCCAGTACTTC,CASSLGGRGETQYF
-,TRBD1,TRBJ2-2,TRBV5-1,TGCGCCAGCAGCTTGGGGGCCAGGGGGCTTACCGGGGAGCTGTTTTTT,CASSLGARGLTGELFF
-,TRBD2,TRBJ2-1,TRBV19,TGTGCCAGTAGTATGAGCGGGAGGGCCCCGTTCTTC,CASSMSGRAPFF
-,TRBD2,TRBJ2-1,TRBV4-2,TGTGCCAGCAGCCAAGGTTCCAGCGGGGACTACAATGAGCAGTTCTTC,CASSQGSSGDYNEQFF
-,TRBD2,TRBJ2-7,TRBV27,TGTGCCAGCGCCTTAGGGACTAGCGGCCCCTACGAGCAGTACTTC,CASALGTSGPYEQYF
-,TRBD2,TRBJ2-1,TRBV7-9,TGTGCCAGCAGCTTCCTAGCGGATCTTTACAATGAGCAGTTCTTC,CASSFLADLYNEQFF
-,-,TRBJ2-1,TRBV28,TGTGCCAGCTCTCCCTATGACACCAATGAGCAGTTCTTC,CASSPYDTNEQFF
-,-,TRBJ1-5,TRBV28,TGTGCGAGTAGCCGGGGCGGAAGCAATCAGCCCCAGCATTTT,CASSRGGSNQPQHF
-,TRBD1,TRBJ1-4,TRBV5-1,TGCGCCAGTTCCCCTGGTGGGACAGGAACGAATGAAAAACTGTTTTTT,CASSPGGTGTNEKLFF
-,TRBD1,TRBJ2-1,TRBV12-5,TGTGCTAGTGGTTTGGGACAGGGGATGAATGAGCAGTTCTTC,CASGLGQGMNEQFF
-,-,TRBJ2-5,TRBV6-7,TGTGCCAGCAGTTACGGGGCGCTTCGCTTACAAGAGACCCAGTACTTC,CASSYGALRLQETQYF
-,-,TRBJ2-1,TRBV30,TGTGCCTGGACGAAAACAGGGCGACGGGAGCAGTTCTTC,CAWTKTGRREQFF
-,TRBD2,TRBJ2-7,TRBV19,TGTGCCAGTAGTATAGGCAGCGGGAGCGCCGAACACTACTACGAGCAGTACTTC,CASSIGSGSAEHYYEQYF
-,-,TRBJ1-2,TRBV21-1,TGTGCCAGCAAAATCACAGGGGGCTACACCTTC,CASKITGGYTF